This is a list of T cell receptor beta chains from one sample in a study of early T cells in non-severe SARS-CoV-2 infection. TCRdb re-derived calls from the 5' RACE reads in MiXCR, one entry per CDR3 protein. The sample holds approximately 89,000 distinct CDR3 sequences, 11% to 15% seen once. Sequenced material: whole blood. These receptors were taken from an adult who was a healthcare worker with PCR-confirmed SARS-CoV-2 infection or an uninfected control (not recorded which). The CDR3 runs from the conserved cysteine through the conserved F or W. The order of the fields is V gene, clone size, D gene, J gene, CDR3 length, CDR3 protein, CDR3 DNA. D genes are given only for firm matches. Clone size is given for some rows only: seen once, a few or many times, or a class if the clone is expanded.

v_call: TRBV2; clone_size: .; d_call: .; j_call: TRBJ2-3; cdr3_length: 16; cdr3_aa: CASRRTGIEGADTQYF; cdr3_nt: TGTGCCAGCAGGAGAACGGGAATTGAGGGTGCAGATACGCAGTATTTT
v_call: TRBV10-1; clone_size: few; d_call: TRBD1; j_call: TRBJ2-7; cdr3_length: 14; cdr3_aa: CASSETGTGAEQYF; cdr3_nt: TGCGCCAGCAGTGAGACCGGGACAGGAGCCGAGCAGTACTTC
v_call: TRBV6-2/TRBV6-3; clone_size: few; d_call: TRBD2; j_call: TRBJ2-1; cdr3_length: 15; cdr3_aa: CASSYVRGGDNEQFF; cdr3_nt: TGTGCCAGCAGTTACGTGAGGGGAGGGGATAATGAGCAGTTCTTC
v_call: TRBV12-3/TRBV12-4; clone_size: .; d_call: .; j_call: TRBJ1-4; cdr3_length: 14; cdr3_aa: CASAEGATNEKLFF; cdr3_nt: TGTGCCAGCGCGGAGGGGGCAACTAATGAAAAACTGTTTTTT
v_call: TRBV29-1; clone_size: .; d_call: .; j_call: TRBJ2-7; cdr3_length: 13; cdr3_aa: CSVDVGPRYEQYF; cdr3_nt: TGCAGCGTTGATGTAGGGCCGCGCTACGAGCAGTACTTC
v_call: TRBV2; clone_size: .; d_call: .; j_call: TRBJ2-6; cdr3_length: 17; cdr3_aa: CASKDLPKRSGANVLTF; cdr3_nt: TGTGCCAGCAAGGACCTTCCTAAGCGCTCTGGGGCCAACGTCCTGACTTTC
v_call: TRBV5-1; clone_size: .; d_call: .; j_call: TRBJ2-7; cdr3_length: 12; cdr3_aa: CASRSREDEQYF; cdr3_nt: TGCGCCAGCAGGTCCAGAGAGGACGAGCAGTACTTC
v_call: TRBV7-9; clone_size: many; d_call: .; j_call: TRBJ2-7; cdr3_length: 14; cdr3_aa: CASSNRTSWHEQYF; cdr3_nt: TGTGCCAGCAGCAACCGGACATCGTGGCACGAGCAGTACTTC
v_call: TRBV5-5; clone_size: few; d_call: .; j_call: TRBJ1-6; cdr3_length: 16; cdr3_aa: CASSPRDPMEDSPLHF; cdr3_nt: TGTGCCAGCAGCCCACGGGACCCTATGGAAGATTCACCCCTCCACTTT
v_call: TRBV7-6; clone_size: many; d_call: .; j_call: TRBJ1-6; cdr3_length: 15; cdr3_aa: CASSPADASNSPLHF; cdr3_nt: TGTGCCAGCAGCCCCGCTGATGCGTCGAATTCACCCCTCCACTTT
v_call: TRBV7-9; clone_size: many; d_call: .; j_call: TRBJ2-5; cdr3_length: 15; cdr3_aa: CASSLGQGIVETQYF; cdr3_nt: TGTGCCAGCAGTTTGGGTCAGGGCATTGTCGAGACCCAGTACTTC
v_call: TRBV6-4; clone_size: .; d_call: .; j_call: TRBJ2-6; cdr3_length: 15; cdr3_aa: CASSGSNSGANVLTF; cdr3_nt: TGTGCCAGCAGTGGCAGTAACTCTGGGGCCAACGTCCTGACTTTC
v_call: TRBV18; clone_size: .; d_call: .; j_call: TRBJ2-3; cdr3_length: 14; cdr3_aa: CASSPPRATDTQYF; cdr3_nt: TGTGCCAGCTCACCCCCCCGGGCCACAGATACGCAGTATTTT
v_call: TRBV12-3/TRBV12-4; clone_size: .; d_call: .; j_call: TRBJ2-7; cdr3_length: 12; cdr3_aa: CASRTGSYEQYF; cdr3_nt: TGTGCCAGCAGGACCGGTTCCTACGAGCAGTACTTC
v_call: TRBV20-1; clone_size: many; d_call: .; j_call: TRBJ2-3; cdr3_length: 14; cdr3_aa: CSARGITGTDTQYF; cdr3_nt: TGCAGTGCTCGGGGCATAACAGGCACAGATACGCAGTATTTT
v_call: TRBV11-1; clone_size: .; d_call: TRBD2; j_call: TRBJ2-7; cdr3_length: 14; cdr3_aa: CASTFSGRAYEQYF; cdr3_nt: TGTGCCAGCACCTTTAGCGGGAGGGCGTACGAGCAGTACTTC
v_call: TRBV28; clone_size: many; d_call: TRBD1; j_call: TRBJ1-4; cdr3_length: 16; cdr3_aa: CASSLSRTGGSEKLFF; cdr3_nt: TGTGCCAGCAGTTTATCCCGGACAGGGGGTTCTGAAAAACTGTTTTTT
v_call: TRBV29-1; clone_size: .; d_call: .; j_call: TRBJ2-2; cdr3_length: 12; cdr3_aa: CSVEMGTGELFF; cdr3_nt: TGCAGCGTTGAAATGGGGACCGGGGAGCTGTTTTTT
v_call: TRBV12-3/TRBV12-4; clone_size: few; d_call: .; j_call: TRBJ1-2; cdr3_length: 11; cdr3_aa: CASRLNYGYTF; cdr3_nt: TGTGCCAGCAGACTCAACTATGGCTACACCTTC
v_call: TRBV9; clone_size: few; d_call: TRBD1; j_call: TRBJ2-1; cdr3_length: 16; cdr3_aa: CASSGAGTGGWNEQFF; cdr3_nt: TGTGCCAGCAGCGGCGCCGGGACAGGGGGCTGGAATGAGCAGTTCTTC